A single sample is the source of the 14 T cell receptor beta chains below, sequenced in a study of blood T cell repertoires in COVID-19. Generated by immunoSEQ multiplex PCR, the TCRdb table keeps only in-frame clones and is missing some. The sample consists of some 350,000 clones, 85% to 90% of them appearing once. Sequencing used peripheral blood. These receptors all come from a woman aged 45-60 years with COVID-19, enrolled during active disease.

The table lists this clone with a count of one. The chain carries TRBV11-2 and TRBJ2-3; D possibly corresponds to TRBD1 (7 bases). The germline V gene has CDR1 SGHAT and CDR2 FQNNGV. This CDR3 is built from 14 residues. V was trimmed by 8 bases and J by 0 bases, leaving 12 bases between them. CDR3 bases: TGTGCCAGCCTGGCGGGACAGAGCACAGATACGCAGTATTTT. Translating it yields CASLAGQSTDTQYF.

This clone was observed a few times. The chain has TRBV27 and TRBJ2-6; no clear D gene. Germline V lookup: CDR1 MNHEY, CDR2 SMNVEV (reference sequence). The CDR3 is 16 residues long. Trimming cost V 1 base and J 1 base, with 8 bases left between them. In DNA form, the CDR3 reads TGTGCCAGCAGTTTATGGGCCGTGTCTGGGGCCAACGTCCTGACTTTC. It encodes CASSLWAVSGANVLTF. The complete variable domain, with remaining parts taken from reference TRBV27 and TRBJ2-6, reads EAQVTQNPRYLITVTGKKLTVTCSQNMNHEYMSWYRQDPGLGLRQIYYSMNVEVTDKGDVPEGYKVSRKEKRNFPLILESPSPNQTSLYFCASSLWAVSGANVLTFGAGSRLTVL.

The rearrangement joins TRBV24-1 to TRBJ1-4, with D possibly TRBD1 on 6 matching bases. Germline values: CDR1 KGHDR, CDR2 SFDVKD. Trimming cost V 5 bases and J 4 bases, with 16 bases left between them. The CDR3 covers 16 residues. CDR3 sequence: CATSGGLRGGNEKLFF. In DNA, the CDR3 is TGTGCCACCAGTGGCGGACTGAGAGGGGGTAATGAAAAACTGTTTTTT.

The chain joins TRBV13 to TRBJ2-2, with D maybe TRBD1 (5 bases). Trimming pared 3 bases from V and 1 base from J, leaving 9 bases between. Germline V gene data show CDR1 as PRHDT and CDR2 as FYEKMQ (reference sequence). The CDR3 has 15 residues. The DNA of the CDR3 is TGTGCCAGCAGCTTGGGGCAGCGGAACACCGGGGAGCTGTTTTTT. Its protein product is CASSLGQRNTGELFF.

The chain combines TRBV3-1 (or the pseudogene TRBV3-2) with TRBJ2-1; 8 bases agree with TRBD1. The J segment lost 8 bases and the V segment lost 3 bases, leaving 6 bases of the junction unmatched. The germline V gene has CDR1 LGHDT and CDR2 YNNKEL (reference sequence). The CDR3 covers 14 residues. CDR3 DNA: TGTGCCAGCAGCCACGAAAGCAGGGGGCATGAGCAGTTCTTC. Translating it yields CASSHESRGHEQFF.

The chain employs TRBV18 and TRBJ2-1; TRBD2 aligns across 10 bases. Per the germline V gene, CDR1 is KGHSH and CDR2 is LQKENI. The CDR3 contains 17 residues. With 2 bases clipped from V and 3 bases from J, the junction kept 7 bases outside the gene matches. CDR3 coding DNA: TGTGCCAGCTCACCAATAACGAGGACTAGCGGCTACAATGAGCAGTTCTTC. Its translation is CASSPITRTSGYNEQFF.

This rearrangement joins TRBV9 to TRBJ1-2; D not certain. CDR3 size: 11 residues. CDR1 SGDLS and CDR2 YYNGEE come from the germline V gene. V was clipped by 5 bases and J by 7 bases, with 9 bases between them. CDR3 protein: CASSFSGGYTF. CDR3 coding DNA: TGTGCCAGCAGTTTCTCCGGTGGCTACACCTTC.

This sequence joins TRBV19 and TRBJ2-6, with 7 positions matching TRBD2. The junction had 6 bases not matched to a gene; V was cut back by 7 bases and J by 0 bases. The CDR3 consists of 16 residues. CDR1 is LNHDA, CDR2 SQIVND, per germline (reference sequence). In DNA form, the CDR3 reads TGTGCCAGTACGGTGCTAGCGGCCTCTGGGGCCAACGTCCTGACTTTC. It encodes CASTVLAASGANVLTF. The whole variable domain, filled in from reference TRBV19 and TRBJ2-6, reads DGGITQSPKYLFRKEGQNVTLSCEQNLNHDAMYWYRQDPGQGLRLIYYSQIVNDFQKGDIAEGYSVSREKKESFPLTVTSAQKNPTAFYLCASTVLAASGANVLTFGAGSRLTVL.

The rearrangement links TRBV3-1 (or the pseudogene TRBV3-2) to TRBJ1-2; tentatively, D is TRBD1 (6 bases). The CDR3 runs to 16 residues. The V and J ends lost 2 bases and 4 bases respectively, with 17 bases between them. Germline V lookup: CDR1 LGHDT, CDR2 YNNKEL (reference sequence). DNA for the CDR3: TGTGCCAGCAGCCAACTCCGGGGGGGCGTCGGCTATGGCTACACCTTC. Encoded protein: CASSQLRGGVGYGYTF.

The rearrangement joins TRBV29-1 to TRBJ2-7; D is perhaps TRBD2 (6 bases). This CDR3 has 13 residues. Germline-derived CDR1 and CDR2 are SQVTM and ANQGSEA. Trimming pared 3 bases from V and 4 bases from J, leaving 13 bases between. This CDR3 reads CSVEVAARYEQYF. The CDR3 DNA reads TGCAGCGTTGAGGTAGCGGCCAGATACGAGCAGTACTTC.

This clone appeared a single time. The gene calls are TRBV18 and TRBJ1-1; the D is unclear. The CDR3 is 14 amino acids. V was trimmed by 1 base and J by 5 bases, leaving 11 bases between them. CDR1 and CDR2 from the germline V gene are KGHSH and LQKENI. The CDR3 loop reads CASSPQKGVTEAFF. The CDR3, as DNA: TGTGCCAGCTCACCACAGAAGGGAGTAACTGAAGCTTTCTTT. The complete variable domain, with remaining parts taken from reference TRBV18 and TRBJ1-1, reads NAGVMQNPRHLVRRRGQEARLRCSPMKGHSHVYWYRQLPEEGLKFMVYLQKENIIDESGMPKERFSAEFPKEGPSILRIQQVVRGDSAAYFCASSPQKGVTEAFFGQGTRLTVV.

This chain links TRBV18 with TRBJ2-4, with D uncertain. The ends were cut back, 5 bases at V and 1 base at J, with 6 bases in the middle. Germline V gives CDR1 KGHSH, CDR2 LQKENI. The CDR3 consists of 13 residues. In DNA form, the CDR3 reads TGTGCCAGCTCAGAGGTGGCCAAAAACATTCAGTACTTC. It specifies CASSEVAKNIQYF.

This chain uses TRBV21-1 with TRBJ2-7; the table names TRBD2, a call not compared with the DNA. TRBV21-1 is noted as a pseudogene. The CDR3 is 14 residues long. CDR3 region: CASPRGGCSYEQYF. The DNA for the CDR3 is TGTGCCAGCCCCCGGGGAGGGTGTTCCTACGAGCAGTACTTC.

The V and J genes are TRBV5-1 and TRBJ2-3; 8 positions match TRBD1. V was pared by 0 bases and J by 6 bases, with 6 bases of the junction left unmatched. Germline loops: CDR1 SGHRS, CDR2 YFSETQ. This CDR3 spans 15 amino acids. CDR3 in DNA: TGCGCCAGCAGCTTGGGACAGGGGAACGTGGATACGCAGTATTTT. It codes for CASSLGQGNVDTQYF.